The 18 T cell receptor beta chains below were found in one sample sequenced in a study of graft-versus-host responses after intestinal transplantation. Produced via immunoSEQ multiplex PCR; TCRdb's table is partial and in-frame only. This sample has over 75,000 clones; around 90% occur once, and the top ten carry approximately 0.064%. Which antigens these TCRs recognize remains unknown. Sequenced material: unstimulated CD8+ T cells sorted from spleen or lymph node cells, taken before transplant. These receptors were obtained from a human donor who was the organ donor for an intestinal transplant.

The chain combines TRBV10-3 with TRBJ1-1, with 8 bases fitting TRBD1. CDR3 size: 14 residues. Looked up from germline, CDR1 is ENHRY and CDR2 is SYGVKD. V lost 6 bases and J lost 1; bases outside the gene matches: 4. For the CDR3, the DNA is TGTGCCATCAGGCAGGGGGCGAAGAACACTGAAGCTTTCTTT. Its translation: CAIRQGAKNTEAFF.

The table lists this clone with a few counts. V usage is TRBV30 and J usage is TRBJ1-5; 10 bases align to TRBD1. Germline V gives CDR1 GTSNPN, CDR2 SVGIG (reference sequence). J was trimmed by 5 bases and V by 2 bases; bases with no gene match: 9. This CDR3 region has 16 residues. The CDR3 loop is CAWSRDRGHGDQPQHF. The CDR3 coding sequence is TGTGCCTGGAGTAGAGACAGGGGGCATGGGGATCAGCCCCAGCATTTT.

The rearrangement uses TRBV10-2 and TRBJ2-7; tentatively, D is TRBD2 (6 bases). CDR3 size: 16 residues. CDR1 is WSHSY and CDR2 is SAAADI in the germline V gene. With 4 bases removed from V and 2 bases from J, the gap between germline ends came to 18 bases. The DNA for the CDR3 is TGCGCCAGCAGTGGGACTTGGGGGGATTGGACCTACGAGCAGTACTTC. Its translation is CASSGTWGDWTYEQYF.

The V and J genes are TRBV30 and TRBJ2-1, with 10 bases identical to TRBD2. This CDR3 region has 16 residues. After removal of 1 base from V and 0 bases from J, the junction contained 3 bases not matched to a gene. From germline, CDR1 is GTSNPN and CDR2 SVGIG (reference sequence). The CDR3 nucleotides read TGTGCCTGGAGTGCTAGCGGGGGCAGCTCCTACAATGAGCAGTTCTTC. Encoded protein: CAWSASGGSSYNEQFF.

The V and J genes are TRBV4-1 and TRBJ1-3; 7 nucleotides align to TRBD1. Per germline, CDR1 MGHRA and CDR2 YSYEKL. The V gene end was trimmed by 2 bases and the J gene end by 0 bases; junction bases not matched to a gene: 7. The CDR3 runs 17 residues. The CDR3 sequence is CASSQQGQSYSGNTIYF. The CDR3 DNA follows: TGCGCCAGCAGCCAACAGGGACAGTCATACTCTGGAAACACCATATATTTT.

The genes are TRBV29-1 and TRBJ2-2, with D uncertain. V gave up 2 bases and J gave up 0 bases, with 4 bases separating them. Germline CDR1 reads SQVTM; CDR2 reads ANQGSEA. The CDR3 covers 13 residues. CDR3 region: CSVEQTNTGELFF. In DNA form, the CDR3 reads TGCAGCGTTGAACAGACGAACACCGGGGAGCTGTTTTTT.

The chain links TRBV11-1 to TRBJ2-1; D is ambiguous. The CDR3 has 14 residues. The V gene lost 6 bases and the J gene lost 0 bases, with 9 bases spanning the gap. Germline V gene data show CDR1 as SGHAT and CDR2 as FQDESV (reference sequence). The CDR3 DNA follows: TGTGCCAGCAGTCACGAGAGCTCCTACAATGAGCAGTTCTTC. Its protein is CASSHESSYNEQFF.

V usage is TRBV6-6 and J usage is TRBJ1-6; 8 positions match TRBD1. CDR1 MNHNY and CDR2 SVGAGI come from the germline V gene (reference sequence). Trimming took 6 bases from V and 8 from J; bases not matched to a gene: 6. The CDR3 is made up of 14 amino acids. CDR3 residues: CASREYRGDSPLHF. The DNA of the CDR3 is TGTGCCAGCAGGGAATACAGGGGGGATTCACCCCTCCACTTT.

The J gene is TRBJ2-3, the V gene TRBV5-4, with D possibly TRBD2 on 6 matching bases. Germline-derived CDR1 and CDR2 are SGHNT and YYREEE (reference sequence). The CDR3 covers 17 residues. Trimming cost V 4 bases and J 5 bases, with 23 bases left between them. In nucleotides, the CDR3 is TGTGCCAGCAGCCCTTTCTTGGCGGGGCCCGCGAGAGATACGCAGTATTTT. Translation: CASSPFLAGPARDTQYF.

The V call is TRBV11-1, the J call TRBJ2-3, with unresolved D. This CDR3 comprises 10 residues. Germline values: CDR1 SGHAT, CDR2 FQDESV (reference sequence). V gave up 5 bases and J gave up 5 bases, with 2 bases separating them. The CDR3 bases are TGTGCCAGCAGCCGAGATACGCAGTATTTT. Translating it yields CASSRDTQYF.

The CDR3 DNA is TGCGCCAGCAGCCAACCCTGGACAGTACAAGAGACCCAGTACTTC. As protein: CASSQPWTVQETQYF. This chain connects TRBV4-1 to TRBJ2-5; D may be TRBD1 (6 bases). The CDR3 has 15 amino acids. V was clipped by 2 bases and J by 2 bases, with 12 bases between them. Germline values: CDR1 MGHRA, CDR2 YSYEKL.

V gene TRBV2 combines with J gene TRBJ1-2, with 7 bases fitting TRBD1. CDR1 is SNHLY and CDR2 is FYNNEI in the germline V gene. This CDR3 is 14 amino acids long. J lost 1 base, V lost 7 bases, and 6 bases had no gene match. The CDR3 coding sequence is TGTGCCAGCAACCCAGGGGGTGGTAACTATGGCTACACCTTC. Its protein is CASNPGGGNYGYTF.

This clone was observed once. This chain links TRBV7-9 with TRBJ2-1, with no clear D. Germline V gene data show CDR1 as SEHNR and CDR2 as FQNEAQ (reference sequence). The CDR3 has 12 amino acids. V lost 5 bases to trimming and J lost 10 bases, with 12 bases between them. CDR3 amino acids: CASSPRLPEQFF. DNA for the CDR3: TGTGCCAGCAGCCCACGACTCCCAGAGCAGTTCTTC.

The chain links TRBV5-1 to TRBJ2-1; unclear D gene. The germline gives CDR1 SGHRS, CDR2 YFSETQ. This CDR3 region has 13 residues. V was pared by 1 base and J by 8 bases, with 10 bases between. The CDR3 here is CASSLKIRDEQFF. For the CDR3, the DNA is TGCGCCAGCAGCTTGAAGATTCGCGATGAGCAGTTCTTC.

The chain recombines TRBV5-1 with TRBJ2-7; no reliable D call. Deletions cut 1 base from V and 6 bases from J, with 5 bases between. The germline V gene has CDR1 SGHRS and CDR2 YFSETQ. The CDR3 spans 11 residues. CDR3 coding DNA: TGCGCCAGCAGCTTGTCGGGCGAGCAGTACTTC. Its translation is CASSLSGEQYF.

The chain is built from TRBV7-3 and TRBJ2-2; no clear D gene. This CDR3 comprises 12 residues. Trimming took 2 bases from V and 8 from J, leaving 6 bases between them. In germline, CDR1 is SGHTA, CDR2 FQGTGA. In nucleotides, the CDR3 is TGTGCCAGCAGCTTATATGTGGGGGAGCTGTTTTTT. Translated: CASSLYVGELFF.

J is TRBJ2-7 and V is TRBV4-2, with D possibly TRBD2 on 6 matching bases. Germline-derived CDR1 and CDR2 are LGHNA and YNFKEQ. The CDR3 loop spans 13 amino acids. Trimming took 5 bases from V and 3 from J, leaving 11 bases between them. The CDR3, as DNA: TGTGCCAGCAGCTTAGGCGGGGACTACGAGCAGTACTTC. It specifies CASSLGGDYEQYF.

V is TRBV5-1 and J is TRBJ2-1, with 10 bases aligning to TRBD2. Germline-derived CDR1 and CDR2 are SGHRS and YFSETQ. The V segment lost 1 base and the J segment 8 bases; nucleotides outside the gene matches: 9. CDR3 length equals 16 residues. CDR3 DNA: TGCGCCAGCAGCTTGTCCATAGCGGGAGGCGGGGATGAGCAGTTCTTC. Encoded protein: CASSLSIAGGGDEQFF. Using reference TRBV5-1 and TRBJ2-1 for the parts outside the CDR3, the full variable domain is KAGVTQTPRYLIKTRGQQVTLSCSPISGHRSVSWYQQTPGQGLQFLFEYFSETQRNKGNFPGRFSGRQFSNSRSEMNVSTLELGDSALYLCASSLSIAGGGDEQFFGPGTRLTVL.